The text below deals with one TCR beta chain. Mismatch with germline at one junction end may stem from a read error. CDR1 and CDR2 from the germline V gene are MRHNA and SNTAGT. The CDR3 totals 14 residues. This specimen belongs to a study of cytomegalovirus exposure and HLA in healthy donors. The overall study: An early data release held some 85 million unique TCRs from HLA-typed donors.

In the PCR, 60 Vbeta and 13 Jbeta primers were used. Clones were sequenced by immunoSEQ multiplex PCR, and TCRdb holds only the in-frame ones, with some missing. This sample yields about 120,000 clones, of which more than 80% are seen a single time; 2% to 3% belongs to the top ten. The chain employs TRBV6-4 and TRBJ2-2, with 8 nucleotides matching TRBD1. The sample was PBMCs. This receptor was taken from a man aged 25-40 years in good health and CMV-seronegative. DNA for the CDR3: TGTGCCAGCAGTGAGACAGGGGACACCGGGGGGCTGTTTTTT. It yields the protein CASSETGDTGGLFF.